The source of this T cell receptor (beta chain) is a study of response to subunit inactivated influenza vaccine. One entry per CDR3 protein results from TCRdb running MiXCR on the RT-PCR reads. The sample shows a few hundred thousand distinct CDR3 sequences, roughly 12% of them seen only once. V was clipped by 5 bases and J by 3 bases, with 19 bases between them. The CDR3 consists of 16 residues. From germline, CDR1 is MNHNS and CDR2 SASEGT. This sample was also put to use in a study of T cells expressing NK-cell markers. This second study says: A 5'RACE template switching approach incorporating UMIs was used to make TCR beta cDNA.

V gene TRBV6-1 combines with J gene TRBJ1-1; D is possibly TRBD1 (6 bases). The sample in question was PBMCs from blood, obtained on the day of vaccination. The receptor was derived from a man aged 45-65 years who received an inactivated influenza vaccine. The CDR3 DNA reads as TGTGCCAGCAGTAAGAGGGACACCTTGAGCGACACTGAAGCTTTCTTT. Protein: CASSKRDTLSDTEAFF.